Listed here are 10 T cell receptor beta chains from one sample, sequenced in a study of CD8 T cells in ankylosing spondylitis. TCRdb used MiXCR to reprocess the 5' RACE reads, holding one entry per CDR3 protein. The sample lists around 250,000 distinct CDR3 sequences; roughly a tenth were seen once. Sequenced sample: blood, either unsorted or a sorted T cell fraction (not recorded which). Source of these receptors: a male donor with ankylosing spondylitis or in good health (not recorded which).

This clonotype was seen at least ten times. V usage is TRBV20-1 and J usage is TRBJ1-1; D is uncertain. CDR3 length equals 13 residues. Trimming removed 7 bases from V and 3 bases from J, with 15 bases in between. CDR1 DFQATT and CDR2 SNEGSKA come from the germline V gene (reference sequence). The CDR3 protein is CSVRGGSDTEAFF. The CDR3 DNA reads TGCAGTGTCAGAGGAGGTTCGGACACTGAAGCTTTCTTT.

The chain employs TRBV7-2 and TRBJ2-5, with D perhaps TRBD1 or TRBD2 (5 bases each). In germline, CDR1 is SGHTA, CDR2 FQGNSA. Trimming took off 2 bases at V and 5 bases at J, with 12 bases between the two ends. CDR3 size: 14 residues. This CDR3 reads CASSLLSEGETQYF. The CDR3 bases are TGTGCCAGCAGCTTACTGAGTGAGGGGGAGACCCAGTACTTC.

This clonotype showed up just a few times. The chain joins TRBV11-2 to TRBJ2-1, with TRBD2 matching 9 bases. CDR1 SGHAT and CDR2 FQNNGV come from the germline V gene. The CDR3 length is 15 residues. The trim removed 1 base at V and 8 bases at J, leaving 6 bases unmatched. The CDR3 loop reads CASSLGASGTHEQFF. In nucleotides, the CDR3 is TGTGCCAGCAGCTTAGGGGCTAGCGGGACCCATGAGCAGTTCTTC.

Regarding this clonotype: A much larger clone lies one base from this, so it may be a read error. The chain uses TRBV12-3 or TRBV12-4 and TRBJ1-6; a weak D match, TRBD1 (6 bases). There are 15 residues in the CDR3. The CDR3 DNA reads as TGTACCAGCAGTTTAACGGGGGACATTTCGGCACCCCTCCACTTT. It translates to CTSSLTGDISAPLHF.

This chain uses TRBV7-3 with TRBJ1-5; TRBD1 aligns across 7 bases. This CDR3 region has 15 residues. Germline CDR1 and CDR2: SGHTA and FQGTGA. Trimming removed 0 bases from V and 3 bases from J; junction bases left unmatched: 2. The CDR3 DNA reads TGTGCCAGCAGCTTAACTGGGACAGTCAATCAGCCCCAGCATTTT. Translating it yields CASSLTGTVNQPQHF.

CDR3 sequence: CASSQRTGPSTDTQYF. DNA for the CDR3: TGTGCCAGCAGCCAGAGGACAGGACCTAGCACAGATACGCAGTATTTT. The chain employs TRBV7-9 and TRBJ2-3; 7 nucleotides line up with TRBD1. The CDR3 is made up of 16 amino acids. Germline assignment: CDR1 SEHNR and CDR2 FQNEAQ (reference sequence). With 5 bases clipped from V and 0 bases from J, the junction kept 8 bases outside the gene matches.

The rearrangement links TRBV5-5 to TRBJ2-7; maybe TRBD2 (6 bases). Per germline, CDR1 SGHKS and CDR2 YYEKEE (reference sequence). The CDR3 spans 15 residues. Trimming took 1 base from V and 2 from J, leaving 13 bases between them. CDR3 coding DNA: TGTGCCAGCAGCTTGTCGGGTAGCGGAGCCTACGAGCAGTACTTC. Translation: CASSLSGSGAYEQYF.

This clonotype was found many times. This chain connects TRBV28 to TRBJ2-2; 8 bases agree with TRBD2. The CDR3 totals 15 residues. From germline, CDR1 is MDHEN and CDR2 SYDVKM. The ends lost 6 bases at V and 3 bases at J; junction bases unmatched: 6. Written as DNA, the CDR3 is TGTGCCAGCAGGCCGAGCGGGAGAGACACCGGGGAGCTGTTTTTT. Translating gives CASRPSGRDTGELFF.

The rearrangement links TRBV5-6 to TRBJ1-1; D perhaps matches TRBD1 (5 bases). Trimming took 4 bases from V and 6 from J, leaving 16 bases between them. The CDR3 is 14 amino acids. Germline-derived CDR1 and CDR2 are SGHDT and YYEEEE. The CDR3 sequence: CASSPGGLYAEAFF. DNA of the CDR3: TGTGCCAGCAGCCCCGGGGGACTGTATGCTGAAGCTTTCTTT.

In its sample, this clonotype was seen many times. This rearrangement joins TRBV6-1 to TRBJ2-1; no firm D call. The germline gives CDR1 MNHNS, CDR2 SASEGT. The CDR3 extends over 13 amino acids. V dropped 8 bases and J dropped 4 bases, with 12 bases sitting between them. CDR3 sequence (DNA): TGTGCCAGCCTGCCCGAAAGTTACAATGAGCAGTTCTTC. Translating it yields CASLPESYNEQFF.